The clone carrying this TCR beta chain was counted a few times. As yet, its antigen is unknown. There was one heparinised blood draw per donor, averaging about 100 mL. The data belong to a study of beta chain features in type 1 diabetes. For the study at large: All samples together contributed around 100,000,000 sorted cells for examination.

The study's findings and limits: For Type 1 diabetes patients, all four CD4+ subsets carried TCRB CDR3s that were moderately but significantly shorter. Type 1 diabetes patients showed fewer insertions and more deletions at VDJ junctions. The question left open here concerned HLA type influencing TCRB rearrangement.

Sequencing targeted expressed TCRB transcripts, as all isolated RNA had been reverse transcribed. Clones were read by immunoSEQ multiplex PCR, and TCRdb kept only the in-frame ones, dropping some. The sample gives 60,000 to 75,000 clones, roughly half of which show up once; 0.7% is in the top ten. The CDR3 is 12 amino acids. V was trimmed by 7 bases and J by 2 bases, leaving 8 bases between them. The germline V gene has CDR1 SNHLY and CDR2 FYNNEI. This TCR was sampled from a man under 40 with type 1 diabetes. This chain links TRBV2 with TRBJ2-5; weak D call: TRBD2 (5 bases). Sequenced: central memory CD4+ T cells from blood. This CDR3 reads CASKTRQETQYF. CDR3 in DNA: TGTGCCAGCAAAACTAGACAAGAGACCCAGTACTTC.